This section outlines one T cell receptor (beta chain) sequence together with its context. Antigen unknown. The germline V gene has CDR1 MNHNS and CDR2 SASEGT. The CDR3 is 16 amino acids. The V segment lost 3 bases and the J segment 2 bases; nucleotides outside the gene matches: 9. This specimen comes from a study of T cell responses to AZD1222 COVID-19 vaccine. Libraries were prepared by immunoSEQ multiplex PCR; TCRdb keeps only in-frame clonotypes and omits some of them. Of about 110,000 clones in the sample, about nine tenths were seen once. General observations from the study: Repertoire sampling occurred only after the peak T cell response. The donor group comprised mostly white British people and more females; the analysis possibly underestimated clonal diversity.

This TCR was sampled from an adult in good health. Sequenced here: peripheral blood, sampled on day 0 of AZD1222 vaccination. The rearrangement joins TRBV6-1 to TRBJ2-7, with TRBD1 matching over 8 bases. This CDR3 reads CASSDGSWTGPYEQYF. Here the CDR3 DNA reads TGTGCCAGCAGTGACGGAAGTTGGACAGGGCCCTACGAGCAGTACTTC.